This passage covers 5 T cell receptor beta chains from one sample sequenced in a study of blood T cell repertoires in COVID-19. Produced via immunoSEQ multiplex PCR; TCRdb's table is partial and in-frame only. The sample records about 100,000 clones, more than 70% being singletons. Sample: peripheral blood. These receptors were obtained from a human donor in a cohort sampled during active COVID-19.

The rearrangement joins TRBV12-3 or TRBV12-4 to TRBJ2-7; D gene ambiguous. Trimming pared 4 bases from V and 3 bases from J, leaving 10 bases between. The CDR3 length is 13 residues. The CDR3 is CASSSGINYEQYF. The CDR3 DNA is TGTGCCAGCAGTTCAGGCATAAACTACGAGCAGTACTTC.

The chain couples TRBV6-2 or TRBV6-3 to TRBJ1-5, with 11 bases aligning to TRBD1. V was pared by 4 bases and J by 5 bases, with 10 bases of the junction left unmatched. This CDR3 has 17 amino acids. CDR1 is MNHEY and CDR2 is SVGEGT in the germline V gene. The chain's CDR3 is CASSFRDRGDWDQPQHF. CDR3 DNA sequence: TGTGCCAGCAGTTTCCGGGACAGGGGGGACTGGGATCAGCCCCAGCATTTT.

This clone is a singleton in its sample. The V call is TRBV7-2, the J call TRBJ2-5; TRBD1 is a possible D gene (6 bases). CDR3 length: 13 residues. Deletions cut 5 bases from V and 5 bases from J, with 12 bases between. CDR1 is SGHTA and CDR2 is FQGNSA in the germline V gene. The CDR3 loop is CASSQGFRETQYF. The CDR3 region has the DNA TGTGCCAGCAGCCAGGGGTTCAGGGAGACCCAGTACTTC.

J is TRBJ2-5 and V is TRBV9, with TRBD2 identical over 8 bases. J gave up 4 bases and V 3 bases, and 5 bases lay outside the gene matches. This CDR3 is built from 14 residues. CDR1 is SGDLS and CDR2 is YYNGEE in the germline V gene. CDR3 DNA: TGTGCCAGCAGCGCGGGGGGGTTAATAGAGACCCAGTACTTC. Its protein is CASSAGGLIETQYF.

V and J are TRBV15 and TRBJ2-2, with a tentative D call TRBD2 (6 bases). The length of the CDR3 is 15 residues. The V end was cut by 0 bases, the J end by 7 bases, with 12 bases between. Germline-derived CDR1 and CDR2 are LNHNV and YYDKDF (reference sequence). CDR3: CATSRDLAGNGELFF. The CDR3 DNA reads as TGTGCCACCAGCAGAGATTTGGCGGGAAACGGGGAGCTGTTTTTT.